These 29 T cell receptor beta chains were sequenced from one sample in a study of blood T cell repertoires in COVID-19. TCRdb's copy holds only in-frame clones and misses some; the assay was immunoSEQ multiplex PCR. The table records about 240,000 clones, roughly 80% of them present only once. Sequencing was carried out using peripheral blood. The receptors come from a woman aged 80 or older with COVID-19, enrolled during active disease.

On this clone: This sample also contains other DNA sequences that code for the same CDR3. CDR3 amino acids: CASSLYRDYGYTF. Here the CDR3 DNA reads TGTGCCAGCAGTTTGTACAGGGACTATGGCTACACCTTC. The chain employs TRBV28 and TRBJ1-2; TRBD1 might be the D (6 bases). CDR1 and CDR2 from the germline V gene are MDHEN and SYDVKM. V lost 3 bases to trimming and J lost 3 bases, with 8 bases between them. This CDR3 comprises 13 residues.

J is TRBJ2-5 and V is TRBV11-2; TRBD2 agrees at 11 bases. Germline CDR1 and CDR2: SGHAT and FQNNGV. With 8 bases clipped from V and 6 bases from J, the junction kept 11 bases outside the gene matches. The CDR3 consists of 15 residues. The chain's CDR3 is CASSPGLAGGQTQYF. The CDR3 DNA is TGTGCCAGCTCCCCCGGGCTAGCGGGGGGACAGACCCAGTACTTC.

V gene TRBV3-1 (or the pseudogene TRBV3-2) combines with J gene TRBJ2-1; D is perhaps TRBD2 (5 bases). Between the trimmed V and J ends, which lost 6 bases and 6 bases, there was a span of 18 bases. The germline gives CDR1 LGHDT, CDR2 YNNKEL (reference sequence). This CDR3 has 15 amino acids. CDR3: CASRSGFLGSNEQFF. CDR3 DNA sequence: TGTGCCAGCAGATCGGGGTTCCTGGGTTCCAATGAGCAGTTCTTC.

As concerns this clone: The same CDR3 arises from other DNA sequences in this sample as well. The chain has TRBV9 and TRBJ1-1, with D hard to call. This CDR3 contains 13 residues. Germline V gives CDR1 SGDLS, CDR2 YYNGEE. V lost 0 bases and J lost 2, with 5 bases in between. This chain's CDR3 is CASSVASNTEAFF. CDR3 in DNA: TGTGCCAGCAGCGTAGCGTCCAACACTGAAGCTTTCTTT.

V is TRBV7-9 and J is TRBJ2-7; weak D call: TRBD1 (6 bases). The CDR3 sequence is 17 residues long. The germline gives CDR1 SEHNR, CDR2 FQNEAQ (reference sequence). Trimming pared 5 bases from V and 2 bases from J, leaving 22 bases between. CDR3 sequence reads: CASSTGTGTQSTYEQYF. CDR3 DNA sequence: TGTGCCAGCAGCACGGGGACGGGGACACAATCTACCTACGAGCAGTACTTC.

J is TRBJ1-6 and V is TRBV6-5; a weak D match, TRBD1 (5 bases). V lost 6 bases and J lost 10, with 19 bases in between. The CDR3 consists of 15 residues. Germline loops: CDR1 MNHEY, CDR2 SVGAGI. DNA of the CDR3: TGTGCCAGCAGCCCCGACAGCCCCTTTTCCTCACCCCTCCACTTT. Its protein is CASSPDSPFSSPLHF.

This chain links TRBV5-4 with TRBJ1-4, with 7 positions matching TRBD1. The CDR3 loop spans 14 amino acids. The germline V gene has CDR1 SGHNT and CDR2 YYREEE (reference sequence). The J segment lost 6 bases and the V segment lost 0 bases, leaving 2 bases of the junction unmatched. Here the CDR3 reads CASSLGQGDEKLFF. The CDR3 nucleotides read TGTGCCAGCAGCTTGGGGCAGGGGGATGAAAAACTGTTTTTT.

Here the CDR3 reads CASSPKGVSEAFF. For the CDR3, the DNA is TGTGCCAGCTCACCAAAAGGGGTCTCTGAAGCTTTCTTT. The rearrangement uses TRBV18 and TRBJ1-1; a possible D gene is TRBD1 (5 bases). The CDR3 sequence is 13 residues long. Between the trimmed V and J ends, which lost 2 bases and 6 bases, there was a span of 10 bases. Germline-derived CDR1 and CDR2 are KGHSH and LQKENI.

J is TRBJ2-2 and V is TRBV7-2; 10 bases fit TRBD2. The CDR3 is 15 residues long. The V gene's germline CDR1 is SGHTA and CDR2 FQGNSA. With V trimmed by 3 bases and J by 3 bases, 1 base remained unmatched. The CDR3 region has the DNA TGTGCCAGCAGCTTTCTAGCGGGAGACACCGGGGAGCTGTTTTTT. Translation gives CASSFLAGDTGELFF.

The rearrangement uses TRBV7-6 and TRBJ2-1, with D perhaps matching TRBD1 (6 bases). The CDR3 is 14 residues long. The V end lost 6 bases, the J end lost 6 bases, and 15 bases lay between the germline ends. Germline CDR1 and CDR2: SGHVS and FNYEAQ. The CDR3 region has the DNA TGTGCCAGCAGTCCCGTGGGGGCAATCAATGAGCAGTTCTTC. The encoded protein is CASSPVGAINEQFF.

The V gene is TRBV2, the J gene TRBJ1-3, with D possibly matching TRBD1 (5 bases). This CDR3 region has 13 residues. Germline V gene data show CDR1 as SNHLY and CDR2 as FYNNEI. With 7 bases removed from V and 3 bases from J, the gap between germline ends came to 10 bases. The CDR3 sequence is CASTQGLGNTIYF. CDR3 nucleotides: TGTGCCAGCACCCAGGGCCTTGGAAACACCATATATTTT.

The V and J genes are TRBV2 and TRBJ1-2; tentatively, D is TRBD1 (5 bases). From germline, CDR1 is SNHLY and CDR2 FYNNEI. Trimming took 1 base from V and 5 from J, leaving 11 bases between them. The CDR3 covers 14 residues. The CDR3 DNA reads TGTGCCAGCAGTGAAGGGCAGGGTCTTTATGGCTACACCTTC. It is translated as CASSEGQGLYGYTF.

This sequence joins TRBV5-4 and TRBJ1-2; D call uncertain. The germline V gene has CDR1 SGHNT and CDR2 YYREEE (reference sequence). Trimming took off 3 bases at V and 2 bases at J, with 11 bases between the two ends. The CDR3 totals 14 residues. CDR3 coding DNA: TGTGCCAGCAGCTCCGCCCGGGAAAACTATGGCTACACCTTC. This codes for CASSSARENYGYTF.

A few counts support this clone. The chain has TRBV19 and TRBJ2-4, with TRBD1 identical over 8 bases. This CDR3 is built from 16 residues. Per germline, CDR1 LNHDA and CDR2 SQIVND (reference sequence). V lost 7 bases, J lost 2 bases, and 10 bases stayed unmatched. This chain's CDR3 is CASTVGQGSSKNIQYF. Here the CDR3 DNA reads TGTGCCAGTACCGTCGGACAGGGTAGTTCCAAAAACATTCAGTACTTC. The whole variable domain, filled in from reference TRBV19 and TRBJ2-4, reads DGGITQSPKYLFRKEGQNVTLSCEQNLNHDAMYWYRQDPGQGLRLIYYSQIVNDFQKGDIAEGYSVSREKKESFPLTVTSAQKNPTAFYLCASTVGQGSSKNIQYFGAGTRLSVL.

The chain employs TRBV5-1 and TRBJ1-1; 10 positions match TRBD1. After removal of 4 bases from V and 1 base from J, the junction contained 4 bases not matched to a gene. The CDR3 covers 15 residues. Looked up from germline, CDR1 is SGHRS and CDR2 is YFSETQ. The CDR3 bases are TGCGCCAGCAGCGAGGGACAGGGGCCGAACACTGAAGCTTTCTTT. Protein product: CASSEGQGPNTEAFF.

The CDR3 reads CASSFTRETEAFF. CDR3 DNA: TGCGCCAGCAGCTTTACGAGGGAAACTGAAGCTTTCTTT. The chain combines TRBV5-1 with TRBJ1-1; no reliable D call. This CDR3 has 13 amino acids. The V gene lost 2 bases and the J gene lost 5 bases, with 10 bases spanning the gap. Germline V CDR1 and CDR2: SGHRS, YFSETQ.

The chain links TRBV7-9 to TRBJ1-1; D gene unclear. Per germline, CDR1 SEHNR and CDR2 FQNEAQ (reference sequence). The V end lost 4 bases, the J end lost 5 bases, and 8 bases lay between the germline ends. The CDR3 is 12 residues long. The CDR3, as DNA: TGTGCCAGCAGCTCATCGGGGACTGAAGCTTTCTTT. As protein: CASSSSGTEAFF.

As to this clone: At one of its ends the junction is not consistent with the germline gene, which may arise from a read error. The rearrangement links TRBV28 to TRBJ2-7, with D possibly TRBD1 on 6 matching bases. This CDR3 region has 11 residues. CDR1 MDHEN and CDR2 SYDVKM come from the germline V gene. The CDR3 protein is CASSREWGQSF. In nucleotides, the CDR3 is TGTGCCAGCAGTCGCGAGTGGGGGCAGTCCTTC.

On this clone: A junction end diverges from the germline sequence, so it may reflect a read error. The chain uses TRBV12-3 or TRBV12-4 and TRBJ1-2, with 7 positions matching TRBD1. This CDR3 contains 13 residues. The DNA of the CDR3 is TGTGCCAGCAGATCTACTTCGACAGGGAATGTTTCGTTC. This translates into CASRSTSTGNVSF.

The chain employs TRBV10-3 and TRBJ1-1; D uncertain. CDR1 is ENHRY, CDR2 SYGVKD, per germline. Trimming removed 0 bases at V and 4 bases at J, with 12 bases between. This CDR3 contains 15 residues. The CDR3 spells CAISESLESGTEAFF. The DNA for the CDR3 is TGTGCCATCAGTGAGTCGTTGGAGTCGGGCACTGAAGCTTTCTTT.

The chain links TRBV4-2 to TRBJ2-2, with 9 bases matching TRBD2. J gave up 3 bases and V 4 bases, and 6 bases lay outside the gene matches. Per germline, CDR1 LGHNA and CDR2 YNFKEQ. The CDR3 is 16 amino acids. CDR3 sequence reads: CASSLPGTSHTGELFF. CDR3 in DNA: TGTGCCAGCAGCCTCCCCGGGACTAGCCACACCGGGGAGCTGTTTTTT.

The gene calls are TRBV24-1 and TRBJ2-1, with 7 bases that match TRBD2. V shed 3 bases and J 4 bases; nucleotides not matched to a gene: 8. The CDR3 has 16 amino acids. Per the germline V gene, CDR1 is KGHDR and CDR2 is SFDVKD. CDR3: CATSDPSSGNYNEQFF. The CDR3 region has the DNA TGTGCCACCAGTGATCCCTCTAGCGGTAATTACAATGAGCAGTTCTTC.

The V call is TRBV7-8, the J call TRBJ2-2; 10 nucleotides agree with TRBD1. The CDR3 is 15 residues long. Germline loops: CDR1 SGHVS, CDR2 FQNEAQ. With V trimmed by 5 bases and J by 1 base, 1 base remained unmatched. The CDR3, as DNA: TGTGCCAGCAGCCGGACAGGGGGGAACACCGGGGAGCTGTTTTTT. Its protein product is CASSRTGGNTGELFF.

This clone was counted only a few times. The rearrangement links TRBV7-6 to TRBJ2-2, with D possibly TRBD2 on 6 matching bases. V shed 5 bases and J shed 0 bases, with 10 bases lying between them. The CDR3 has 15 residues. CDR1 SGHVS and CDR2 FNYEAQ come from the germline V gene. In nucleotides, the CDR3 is TGTGCCAGCAGCCCCAGACTAGCGAACACCGGGGAGCTGTTTTTT. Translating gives CASSPRLANTGELFF.

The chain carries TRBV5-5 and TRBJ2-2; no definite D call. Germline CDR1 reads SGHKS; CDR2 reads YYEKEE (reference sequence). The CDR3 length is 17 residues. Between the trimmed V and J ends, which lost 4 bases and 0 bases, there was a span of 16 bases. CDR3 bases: TGTGCCAGCAGCACCCCACCTGGCAGGACGAACACCGGGGAGCTGTTTTTT. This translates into CASSTPPGRTNTGELFF. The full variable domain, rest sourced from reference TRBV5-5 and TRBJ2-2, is DAGVTQSPTHLIKTRGQQVTLRCSPISGHKSVSWYQQVLGQGPQFIFQYYEKEERGRGNFPDRFSARQFPNYSSELNVNALLLGDSALYLCASSTPPGRTNTGELFFGEGSRLTVL.

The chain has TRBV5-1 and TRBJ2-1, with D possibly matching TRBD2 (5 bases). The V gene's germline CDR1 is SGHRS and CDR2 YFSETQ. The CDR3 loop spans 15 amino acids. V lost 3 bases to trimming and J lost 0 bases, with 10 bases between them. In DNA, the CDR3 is TGCGCCAGCAGCTCTGACGGGAACTCCTACAATGAGCAGTTCTTC. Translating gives CASSSDGNSYNEQFF.

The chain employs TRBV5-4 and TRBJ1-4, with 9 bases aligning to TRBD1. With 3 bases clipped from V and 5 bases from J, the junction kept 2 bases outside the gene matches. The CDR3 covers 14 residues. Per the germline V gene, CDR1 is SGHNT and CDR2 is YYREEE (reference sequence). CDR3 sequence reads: CASSSGTGNEKLFF. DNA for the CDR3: TGTGCCAGCAGCTCCGGGACAGGGAATGAAAAACTGTTTTTT.

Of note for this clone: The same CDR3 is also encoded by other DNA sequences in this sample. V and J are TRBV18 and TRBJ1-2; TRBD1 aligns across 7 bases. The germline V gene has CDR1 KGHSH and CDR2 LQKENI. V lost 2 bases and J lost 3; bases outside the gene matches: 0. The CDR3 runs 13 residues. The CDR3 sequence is CASSPDRDYGYTF. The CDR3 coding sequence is TGTGCCAGCTCACCAGACAGGGACTATGGCTACACCTTC.

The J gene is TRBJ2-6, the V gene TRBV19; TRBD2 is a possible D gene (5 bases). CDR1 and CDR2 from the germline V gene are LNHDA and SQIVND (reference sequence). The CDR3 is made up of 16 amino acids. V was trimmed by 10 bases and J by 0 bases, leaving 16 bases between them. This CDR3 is CATQRRKDSGANVLTF. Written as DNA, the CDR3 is TGTGCCACCCAAAGGAGGAAGGACTCTGGGGCCAACGTCCTGACTTTC.